A single T cell receptor (beta chain) is shown here with its context. Its antigen remains undetermined. No quality values exist for individual bases; no much larger clone is one base distant. The data are from a study of radiation and T cells in renal cell carcinoma (TCRdb year 2020). Background for the entire study: Samples came from a clinical trial, in which primary renal cell carcinomas received 15 Gy stereotactic body radiation therapy followed by nephrectomy 4 weeks later. A total of 4 million to 5 million unique CDR3 nucleotide sequences, encoding roughly 3,000,000 unique CDR3 amino acid sequences, were found across all 50 or so samples. In total, approximately 51 samples, comprising around 26 tumors and approximately 27 peripheral blood samples, were subjected to TCR beta sequencing.

The full study reports these points: The single-armed trial design could not address effects of radiation dose or scheduling on the TCR repertoire. No pretreatment tumor biopsies were available, so the baseline intratumoral presence of clonotypes could not be determined. Dynamics of the blood repertoire were not tracked past 4 weeks after treatment. In blood, the top tumor clonotypes increased from baseline to 2 weeks after radiation and then shrank by 4 weeks, which suggests a temporary expansion of tumor-resident clones.

Relative to germline, V is missing 1 base and J is missing 14 bases, with 8 bases of the junction outside any gene match. The CDR3 runs 13 residues from the cysteine to the phenylalanine. The retained sequence is limited to the CDR3, 39 bases, with the frame set at the first base. According to the germline V gene, CDR1 reads LGHNA and CDR2 reads YNFKEQ. The sample's time point label, decoded: baseline pretreatment blood. The sample's treatment or condition label is to be understood as: 15 Gy SBRT to primary tumor, nephrectomy 4 weeks later. To follow tumor-enriched clonotypes, serial peripheral blood was collected from radiation-treated patients at baseline and at 2 weeks and 4 weeks after SBRT. Every patient had renal cell carcinoma of clear cell pathology. Genomic DNA for TCR sequencing was prepared using the QIAamp DNA Blood Mini Kit (Qiagen). The analyses included only samples that passed all quality control checks.

Following the manufacturer's recommendations, the immunoSEQ kit was used to generate TCR beta libraries from genomic DNA. Library preparation used a first multiplex PCR with proprietary primers, then a second PCR adding unique barcodes, with bead cleanups after each round. A kit-provided positive control reaction and a negative control reaction were included in every sample batch. The final libraries were assessed on an Agilent 4200 TapeStation D1000 ScreenTape, pooled by volume, and quantified by qPCR. Sequencing ran on an Illumina NextSeq500 with a MidOutput 150-cycle cartridge, using 156 Read1 and 15 Index1 cycles with kit custom primers. The pooled library was loaded at 0.75 to 1 pM, and roughly 20% PhiX control was spiked in. In the authors' own workflow: Vendor-processed data were analyzed in R, and a clonotype was defined as all T cells sharing the same CDR3 nucleotide sequence. For clone abundance analyses, frequencies were normalized to the 10,000 most abundant clones in each sample. Public T cell clones, averaging fewer than five per sample, were removed before analysis. Tumor-enriched clonotypes and baseline blood-enriched clonotypes were defined as those with an abundance difference of at least 32-fold between compartments. A beta-binomial differential abundance model was applied to find clonotypes that expanded or contracted between blood time points. The Baroni-Urbani and Buser coefficient was used to measure tumor-blood repertoire similarity, and groups were compared with two-tailed Wilcoxon tests in R. Entries here come from immuneACCESS through TCRdb and include only in-frame sequences with V and J called. Some clones fail to appear in such tables; in the studies checked, an unresolved V gene covers under half of the shortfall, and the cause of the remainder is unknown. The V and J calls and the clone size are those of that table, but D and trimming were determined from the DNA. The sample table shows about 95,000 clones, and about 88% are seen once. The top ten clones comprise roughly 8% of the sample.

The chain links TRBV4-2 with TRBJ2-5, with 9 junctional bases fitting TRBD2. The sample here was blood, taken from a patient whose treatment included radiotherapy and nephrectomy. This clonotype was obtained from a man in his fifties or sixties with renal cell carcinoma. The CDR3 is CASSQGEAGGPYF. The DNA is as follows: TGTGCCAGCAGCCAAGGGGAAGCGGGGGGCCCCTACTTC.